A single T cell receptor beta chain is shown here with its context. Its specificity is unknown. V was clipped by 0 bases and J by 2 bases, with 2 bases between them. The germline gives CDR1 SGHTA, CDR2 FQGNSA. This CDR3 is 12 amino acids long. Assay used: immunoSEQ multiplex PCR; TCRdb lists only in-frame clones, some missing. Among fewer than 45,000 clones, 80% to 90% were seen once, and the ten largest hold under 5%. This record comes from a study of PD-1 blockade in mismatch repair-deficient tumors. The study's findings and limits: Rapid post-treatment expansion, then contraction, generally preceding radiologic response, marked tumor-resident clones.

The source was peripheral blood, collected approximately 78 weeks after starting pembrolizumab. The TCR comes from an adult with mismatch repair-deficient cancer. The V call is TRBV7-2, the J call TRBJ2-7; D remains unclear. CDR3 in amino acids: CASSLAPYEQYF. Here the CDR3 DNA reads TGTGCCAGCAGCTTAGCCCCCTACGAGCAGTACTTC.